This T cell receptor beta chain derives from a study of T cells in Graves' hyperthyroidism and ophthalmopathy. This clonotype showed up many times. Amplified TCR beta CDR3 regions derived from RNA transcripts. HTBI primers were employed in a first-round RT-PCR of the TCR CDR3. TCRdb ran MiXCR on the multiplex PCR reads and lists one entry per CDR3 protein. Among roughly 420,000 distinct CDR3 sequences listed, less than 20% were seen once. This CDR3 has 14 residues. Germline CDR1 is SGHVS and CDR2 is FNYEAQ. Deletions cut 4 bases from V and 9 bases from J, with 16 bases between. This rearrangement joins TRBV7-6 to TRBJ2-1; D remains ambiguous. Sequencing was done on a sample of blood. The sequence was collected from a woman younger than 30 with Graves' hyperthyroidism. CDR3 sequence (DNA): TGTGCCAGCAGCTCAACTGGCCCACCCGGTGAGCAGTTCTTC. It codes for CASSSTGPPGEQFF.